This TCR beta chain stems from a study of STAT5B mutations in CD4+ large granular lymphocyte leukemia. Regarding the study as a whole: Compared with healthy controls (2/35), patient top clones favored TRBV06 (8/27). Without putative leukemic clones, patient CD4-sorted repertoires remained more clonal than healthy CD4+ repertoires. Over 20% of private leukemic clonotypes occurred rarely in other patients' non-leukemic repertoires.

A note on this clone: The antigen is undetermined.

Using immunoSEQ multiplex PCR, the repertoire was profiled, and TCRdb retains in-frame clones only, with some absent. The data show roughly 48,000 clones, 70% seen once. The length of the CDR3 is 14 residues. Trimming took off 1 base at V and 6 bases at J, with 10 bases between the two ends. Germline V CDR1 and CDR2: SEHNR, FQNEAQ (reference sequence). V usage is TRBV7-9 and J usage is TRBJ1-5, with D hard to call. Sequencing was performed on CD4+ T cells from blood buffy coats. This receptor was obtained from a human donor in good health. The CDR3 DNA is TGTGCCAGCAGCTTAGATAGTGTCGGTCAGCCCCAGCATTTT. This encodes CASSLDSVGQPQHF.